The 28 T cell receptor beta chains below come from one sample, sequenced in a study of Ad26.COV2.S vaccination and SARS-CoV-2 variants. Treatment specified: about 20 received Ad26.COV2.S at low or high dose, single or two shots; about 5 received placebo; per-sample allocation not given. Samples came from day 63 after the first vaccine or placebo injection. The protocol was immunoSEQ multiplex PCR, while the TCRdb copy is restricted to in-frame clones and leaves out a portion. The table lists around 370,000 clones, around 84% of them singletons. Sequencing used peripheral blood, obtained in a trial of Ad26.COV2.S vaccine versus placebo. These receptors originate from a person between 18 and 59 years old who received the Ad26.COV2.S COVID-19 vaccine or a placebo.

This chain joins TRBV28 and TRBJ1-1; 8 bases are shared with TRBD1. CDR3 size: 15 residues. Trimming at V came to 5 bases and at J to 3 bases, leaving 8 bases not matched to a gene. CDR1 is MDHEN, CDR2 SYDVKM, per germline. This CDR3 reads CASSPGGAKYTEAFF. CDR3 nucleotide sequence: TGTGCCAGCAGTCCAGGGGGCGCGAAGTACACTGAAGCTTTCTTT.

The chain combines TRBV24-1 with TRBJ2-5; 10 bases agree with TRBD2. This CDR3 is built from 15 residues. The J segment lost 5 bases and the V segment lost 6 bases, leaving 8 bases of the junction unmatched. Germline CDR1 and CDR2: KGHDR and SFDVKD. CDR3 protein: CATSFSSGSGETQYF. The CDR3 nucleotides read TGTGCCACCAGTTTTTCTAGCGGGAGTGGGGAGACCCAGTACTTC.

V usage is TRBV5-1 and J usage is TRBJ1-1; 7 bases match TRBD1. With V trimmed by 3 bases and J by 1 base, 6 bases remained unmatched. Germline V gives CDR1 SGHRS, CDR2 YFSETQ. The CDR3 extends over 15 amino acids. The CDR3 nucleotides are TGCGCCAGCAGCTCTAGACAGGGTAGGAACACTGAAGCTTTCTTT. Translated: CASSSRQGRNTEAFF.

This clone has only a few counts. J is TRBJ2-7 and V is TRBV24-1, with 8 bases lining up with TRBD1. The germline CDR1 and CDR2 sequences are KGHDR and SFDVKD. Unmatched junction bases numbered 10, after V lost 4 bases and J lost 9 bases. The CDR3 is 14 amino acids. CDR3: CATSETQQGVGQYF. CDR3 nucleotides: TGTGCCACCAGTGAGACTCAACAGGGGGTCGGGCAGTACTTC.

V usage is TRBV29-1 and J usage is TRBJ2-7; the match to TRBD2 covers 7 bases. The germline gives CDR1 SQVTM, CDR2 ANQGSEA. This CDR3 region has 14 residues. Germline trimming cut 2 bases from V and 2 bases from J; bases unmatched to any gene: 6. Here the CDR3 reads CSVENSGRAYEQYF. CDR3 coding DNA: TGCAGCGTTGAAAATAGCGGGCGCGCCTACGAGCAGTACTTC.

The chain combines TRBV1 with TRBJ2-2. TRBV1 is annotated as a pseudogene. CDR3 length: 13 residues. CDR3 sequence reads: CTSSQGDRKELFF. CDR3 nucleotides: TGCACCAGCAGCCAAGGCGACCGCAAGGAGCTGTTTTTT.

The chain couples TRBV19 to TRBJ1-3; the D gene is possibly TRBD1 (5 bases). Trimming took off 8 bases at V and 0 bases at J, with 11 bases between the two ends. The germline V gene encodes CDR1 LNHDA and CDR2 SQIVND (reference sequence). This CDR3 contains 14 residues. Written as DNA, the CDR3 is TGTGCCAGTCGGAGACAGTCCTCTGGAAACACCATATATTTT. It yields the protein CASRRQSSGNTIYF.

The genes are TRBV2 and TRBJ2-2; no reliable D call. The V and J ends lost 4 bases and 6 bases respectively, with 9 bases between them. Germline CDR1 and CDR2: SNHLY and FYNNEI. There are 13 residues in the CDR3. This CDR3 reads CASSVVYAGELFF. The CDR3 DNA is TGTGCCAGCAGTGTTGTCTATGCCGGGGAGCTGTTTTTT.

The chain employs TRBV7-8 and TRBJ1-1; D may be TRBD1 (5 bases). The V gene's germline CDR1 is SGHVS and CDR2 FQNEAQ. V lost 0 bases and J lost 6, with 14 bases in between. The length of the CDR3 is 15 residues. The DNA of the CDR3 is TGTGCCAGCAGCTTAGCTCCCGGGACGAGCGCTGAAGCTTTCTTT. The encoded protein is CASSLAPGTSAEAFF.

This chain connects TRBV7-2 to TRBJ2-5; TRBD1 might be the D (6 bases). Germline CDR1 is SGHTA and CDR2 is FQGNSA. This CDR3 has 13 residues. Trimming left V 6 bases short and J 5 bases short, with 13 bases between. CDR3 protein: CASSVRGPETQYF. CDR3 coding DNA: TGTGCCAGCAGTGTCAGGGGTCCCGAGACCCAGTACTTC.

This clone was counted a single time. The rearrangement links TRBV10-2 to TRBJ2-3, with TRBD2 matching over 14 bases. The CDR3 has 15 residues. Germline V gives CDR1 WSHSY, CDR2 SAAADI. V was clipped by 6 bases and J by 4 bases; unmatched bases: 3. DNA for the CDR3: TGCGCCAGCAGCGCGACTAGCGGGGGGGCAGATACGCAGTATTTT. This translates into CASSATSGGADTQYF.

This rearrangement joins TRBV25-1 to TRBJ2-1, with TRBD2 matching 13 bases. In germline, CDR1 is MGHDK, CDR2 SYGVNS. With V trimmed by 10 bases and J by 7 bases, 7 bases remained unmatched. The CDR3 extends over 14 amino acids. DNA of the CDR3: TGTGCCACTCTGGGACTAGCGGGAACGAATGAGCAGTTCTTC. It specifies CATLGLAGTNEQFF.

The chain recombines TRBV3-1 (or the pseudogene TRBV3-2) with TRBJ1-1; no definite D call. The CDR3 loop spans 16 amino acids. Germline CDR1 is LGHDT and CDR2 is YNNKEL (reference sequence). Trimming took off 1 base at V and 0 bases at J, with 12 bases between the two ends. The CDR3 coding sequence is TGTGCCAGCAGCCAAGGAATCCGGGGAGTGAACACTGAAGCTTTCTTT. As protein: CASSQGIRGVNTEAFF.

The rearrangement joins TRBV3-1 (or the pseudogene TRBV3-2) to TRBJ2-1; D possibly corresponds to TRBD2 (7 bases). The ends were cut back, 4 bases at V and 8 bases at J, with 24 bases in the middle. The V gene's germline CDR1 is LGHDT and CDR2 YNNKEL (reference sequence). The CDR3 is 17 residues long. In DNA form, the CDR3 reads TGTGCCAGCAGCCCCCGTCTTGGGTGGGGGGGCCGAGATGAGCAGTTCTTC. Translation: CASSPRLGWGGRDEQFF.

This chain uses TRBV19 with TRBJ1-3, with D unresolved. The length of the CDR3 is 14 residues. In germline, CDR1 is LNHDA, CDR2 SQIVND (reference sequence). Trimming took off 5 bases at V and 0 bases at J, with 8 bases between the two ends. CDR3 in DNA: TGTGCCAGTAGTGTGAACTACTCTGGAAACACCATATATTTT. Its translation is CASSVNYSGNTIYF.

This clone was picked up one time. V is TRBV6-2 or TRBV6-3 and J is TRBJ2-1; D perhaps matches TRBD1 (6 bases). CDR1 is MNHEY, CDR2 SVGEGT, per germline. CDR3 length: 17 residues. V dropped 4 bases and J dropped 1 base, with 17 bases sitting between them. The CDR3: CASSSAGASPSYNEQFF. CDR3 coding DNA: TGTGCCAGCAGTTCAGCAGGGGCCTCCCCATCCTACAATGAGCAGTTCTTC.

V and J are TRBV30 and TRBJ2-6, with D possibly TRBD1 on 6 matching bases. CDR3 length: 17 amino acids. The V end was cut by 5 bases, the J end by 2 bases, with 19 bases between. Germline V gene lookup returns CDR1 GTSNPN and CDR2 SVGIG (reference sequence). The DNA of the CDR3 is TGTGCCTGGGAGACCACAGGGATAGGCACTGGGGCCAACGTCCTGACTTTC. Translated: CAWETTGIGTGANVLTF.

The rearrangement links TRBV11-1 to TRBJ2-7; maybe TRBD2 (6 bases). Germline CDR1 and CDR2: SGHAT and FQDESV (reference sequence). V lost 7 bases and J 5 bases, leaving 21 bases between the germline ends. The CDR3 is made up of 15 amino acids. The DNA for the CDR3 is TGTGCCAGCAACCAATGGGACTGGTCCCTCGACGAGCAGTACTTC. This codes for CASNQWDWSLDEQYF.

The chain is built from TRBV28 and TRBJ2-7; 8 bases fit TRBD1. The CDR3 totals 12 residues. From germline, CDR1 is MDHEN and CDR2 SYDVKM. V was clipped by 4 bases and J by 5 bases; unmatched bases: 1. The CDR3 coding sequence is TGTGCCAGCAGTTCGGACAGGGACGAGCAGTACTTC. Translated, it gives CASSSDRDEQYF. The complete variable domain, with remaining parts taken from reference TRBV28 and TRBJ2-7, reads DVKVTQSSRYLVKRTGEKVFLECVQDMDHENMFWYRQDPGLGLRLIYFSYDVKMKEKGDIPEGYSVSREKKERFSLILESASTNQTSMYLCASSSDRDEQYFGPGTRLTVT.

CDR3 sequence reads: CASRQGYSPLHF. As DNA, the CDR3 is TGTGCCAGTCGACAGGGCTATTCACCCCTCCACTTT. This sequence joins TRBV27 and TRBJ1-6, with 7 bases aligning to TRBD1. Germline-derived CDR1 and CDR2 are MNHEY and SMNVEV (reference sequence). J was trimmed by 8 bases and V by 9 bases; bases with no gene match: 4. The CDR3 runs to 12 residues.

This clone has a single count. The chain is built from TRBV5-6 and TRBJ2-3; D is possibly TRBD2 (6 bases). This CDR3 is built from 16 residues. CDR1 is SGHDT, CDR2 YYEEEE, per germline. V was clipped by 0 bases and J by 7 bases, with 18 bases between them. CDR3 in DNA: TGTGCCAGCAGCTTGGGGCAGCTTACAAGCGGGTATACGCAGTATTTT. Translated, it gives CASSLGQLTSGYTQYF.

This sequence joins TRBV30 and TRBJ1-6, with D unclear. CDR3 length: 13 amino acids. Germline CDR1 GTSNPN, CDR2 SVGIG (reference sequence). V was pared by 4 bases and J by 8 bases, with 12 bases between. This CDR3 reads CAWNPGRDSPLHF. In DNA, the CDR3 is TGTGCCTGGAATCCAGGTCGGGATTCACCCCTCCACTTT.

CDR3 nucleotides: TGTGCCAGCAGCCAAGCGTCCGTGGTGAACACTGAAGCTTTCTTT. Residues: CASSQASVVNTEAFF. The chain combines TRBV14 with TRBJ1-1, with D uncertain. Trimming cost V 1 base and J 0 bases, with 9 bases left between them. The germline V gene has CDR1 SGHDN and CDR2 FVKESK. CDR3 length equals 15 residues.

The gene calls are TRBV7-9 and TRBJ2-7; a weak D match, TRBD1 (5 bases). CDR1 is SEHNR, CDR2 FQNEAQ, per germline (reference sequence). The CDR3 consists of 12 residues. Trimming shortened V by 5 bases and J by 3 bases, and 8 bases separated the two germline ends. CDR3 in DNA: TGTGCCAGCAGCCTGGACATCTACGAGCAGTACTTC. Its protein product is CASSLDIYEQYF.

The chain combines TRBV10-2 with TRBJ2-1; 13 positions match TRBD2. Trimming removed 5 bases from V and 10 bases from J; junction bases left unmatched: 11. CDR1 and CDR2 (germline): WSHSY, SAAADI. The CDR3 has 16 amino acids. CDR3 coding DNA: TGCGCCAGCAGTAGGGGGGCCGGGACTAGCGGGGTAGAGCAGTTCTTC. Translation gives CASSRGAGTSGVEQFF.

Concerning this clone itself: Distinct nucleotide sequences in the sample also encode this CDR3. The V and J genes are TRBV2 and TRBJ2-7; D not certain. Trimming cost V 6 bases and J 4 bases, with 4 bases left between them. Germline CDR1 SNHLY, CDR2 FYNNEI. This CDR3 is built from 10 residues. The CDR3 reads CASRVYEQYF. In DNA form, the CDR3 reads TGTGCCAGCAGAGTTTACGAGCAGTACTTC.

This chain connects TRBV30 to TRBJ2-1, with TRBD2 identical over 7 bases. V lost 3 bases, J lost 0 bases, and 11 bases stayed unmatched. This CDR3 has 17 residues. CDR1 and CDR2 (germline): GTSNPN, SVGIG (reference sequence). CDR3 DNA: TGTGCCTGGAGGCAGAGGAGCGGGACCCGCTCCTACAATGAGCAGTTCTTC. Its protein is CAWRQRSGTRSYNEQFF.

A note on this clone: The same CDR3 can be traced to other DNA sequences in this sample. The rearrangement links TRBV18 to TRBJ2-5; 8 bases are shared with TRBD1. Trimming at V came to 2 bases and at J to 4 bases, leaving 3 bases not matched to a gene. The CDR3 totals 14 residues. Germline lookup yields CDR1 KGHSH and CDR2 LQKENI. This CDR3 is CASSPGQGGETQYF. CDR3 bases: TGTGCCAGCTCACCAGGACAGGGAGGAGAGACCCAGTACTTC.